This TCR beta chain comes out of a study of blood T cell repertoires in COVID-19 (dated by TCRdb to 2020 to 2022). Background on the whole study: The collaborator samples originated in the United States, Italy and Spain and spanned the acute and convalescent phases of COVID-19. The prospective study material was composed of cDNA or gDNA derived from T cells, B-cell-depleted T cells, or PBMCs. Subjects who had been exposed to COVID-19, were actively infected with it, or had recovered from it provided the deeply sampled blood TCRbeta repertoires that made up the dataset. The repertoires were released in a freely available public database meant as a resource for research on the immune response to SARS-CoV-2. Samples were obtained from the ongoing ImmuneRACE study (first 160 participants) and from 1,254 subjects provided by 6 global collaborators. Sample metadata almost always included a de-identified subject ID, COVID-19 status, age in years and sex. Where available, HLA class I and class II types were obtained from metadata supplied by the sample provider rather than from assay-based typing. The study at large found these results: The amount of clinical and demographic metadata varied by source and participant and was provided uncurated.

TCRbeta CDR3 regions were amplified from genomic DNA by means of the immunoSEQ Assay, a bias-controlled multiplex PCR. In the paper's pipeline: Nucleated cell counts per sample were estimated from amplification of reference gene primers within the assay. To quantify the absolute abundance of each unique TCRbeta CDR3 rearrangement, sequence reads were collapsed and filtered. For each sample, productive Simpson clonality was calculated as the square root of Simpson's diversity index across productive rearrangements. In its TCRdb copy, this immuneACCESS table keeps in-frame sequences only and misses some clones. Where compared with another copy, unresolved V genes explain less than half of these, and the others have no known cause. That table is the source of V, J and clone size, and D and trimming were worked out from the DNA. Present in this sample are approximately 62,000 clones, about 90% of which were seen just once. Of the sample, more than 6.5% falls within the top ten clones.

This clone has more than one count but fewer than ten. Its specific antigen is unknown. No much larger clone exists at a distance of one base, and base qualities are not known. Whole blood was collected in K2EDTA tubes by collaborating institutions according to the institutions' own protocols. For TCRbeta analysis, collaborators shipped samples as frozen whole blood, isolated PBMCs, or DNA extracted from either of those sample types. The V and J ends are trimmed by 6 bases and 1 base, leaving 8 bases between them. CDR1 is given as LNHDA and CDR2 as SQIVND, both from the germline V gene (reference sequence). Counted from cysteine to phenylalanine, this CDR3 has 13 amino acids. The retained sequence is limited to the CDR3, 39 bases, with the frame set at the first base.

Sequencing was performed on peripheral blood. Recombination connected TRBV19 to TRBJ2-3; a tentative D match to TRBD2 spans 5 bases. The sequence was collected from a human donor with active COVID-19. The donor label of this sample is uncertain. At the DNA level, the sequence is TGTGCCAGTAGGGTTAGCGGCACAGATACGCAGTATTTT. Its translation reads: CASRVSGTDTQYF.